The present T cell receptor (beta chain) was sequenced within a study of CD8+CD57+ T cells in acquired aplastic anemia. Study background: On average, sorted CD4+ and CD8+ cells gave 3.2 ug of DNA.

Study-level findings and limits: Patients and controls had CD8+ Simpson's diversity values that were not significantly distinct.

To note about this clonotype: No antigen is known for it.

In patients chosen for sequencing, flow cytometry had shown CD8+CD57+ cell expansion. At the time of blood sampling, patients had not yet received any therapy. Both TCR beta VDJ combination and CDR3 sequence profiling were carried out. Genomic DNA was the template for this profiling. TCRdb reprocessed the reads with MiXCR, giving one entry per CDR3 protein. The data show about 220,000 distinct CDR3 sequences, 45% to 50% seen once. The sequence came from a human donor with aplastic anemia. Sequenced material: sorted CD4+, CD8+, or CD8+CD57+ T cells (not recorded which) from PBMCs.

The CDR3 reads CATSQNRGYEQYF. The CDR3 bases are TGTGCCACCAGCCAGAACAGGGGCTACGAGCAGTACTTC. The chain uses TRBV15 and TRBJ2-7, with 7 bases identical to TRBD1. The CDR3 has 13 residues. Trimming at V came to 5 bases and at J to 3 bases, leaving 4 bases not matched to a gene. Germline V CDR1 and CDR2: LNHNV, YYDKDF (reference sequence). The full variable domain, with the rest looked up from reference TRBV15 and TRBJ2-7, is DAMVIQNPRYQVTQFGKPVTLSCSQTLNHNVMYWYQQKSSQAPKLLFHYYDKDFNNEADTPDNFQSRRPNTSFCFLDIRSPGLGDTAMYLCATSQNRGYEQYFGPGTRLTVT.